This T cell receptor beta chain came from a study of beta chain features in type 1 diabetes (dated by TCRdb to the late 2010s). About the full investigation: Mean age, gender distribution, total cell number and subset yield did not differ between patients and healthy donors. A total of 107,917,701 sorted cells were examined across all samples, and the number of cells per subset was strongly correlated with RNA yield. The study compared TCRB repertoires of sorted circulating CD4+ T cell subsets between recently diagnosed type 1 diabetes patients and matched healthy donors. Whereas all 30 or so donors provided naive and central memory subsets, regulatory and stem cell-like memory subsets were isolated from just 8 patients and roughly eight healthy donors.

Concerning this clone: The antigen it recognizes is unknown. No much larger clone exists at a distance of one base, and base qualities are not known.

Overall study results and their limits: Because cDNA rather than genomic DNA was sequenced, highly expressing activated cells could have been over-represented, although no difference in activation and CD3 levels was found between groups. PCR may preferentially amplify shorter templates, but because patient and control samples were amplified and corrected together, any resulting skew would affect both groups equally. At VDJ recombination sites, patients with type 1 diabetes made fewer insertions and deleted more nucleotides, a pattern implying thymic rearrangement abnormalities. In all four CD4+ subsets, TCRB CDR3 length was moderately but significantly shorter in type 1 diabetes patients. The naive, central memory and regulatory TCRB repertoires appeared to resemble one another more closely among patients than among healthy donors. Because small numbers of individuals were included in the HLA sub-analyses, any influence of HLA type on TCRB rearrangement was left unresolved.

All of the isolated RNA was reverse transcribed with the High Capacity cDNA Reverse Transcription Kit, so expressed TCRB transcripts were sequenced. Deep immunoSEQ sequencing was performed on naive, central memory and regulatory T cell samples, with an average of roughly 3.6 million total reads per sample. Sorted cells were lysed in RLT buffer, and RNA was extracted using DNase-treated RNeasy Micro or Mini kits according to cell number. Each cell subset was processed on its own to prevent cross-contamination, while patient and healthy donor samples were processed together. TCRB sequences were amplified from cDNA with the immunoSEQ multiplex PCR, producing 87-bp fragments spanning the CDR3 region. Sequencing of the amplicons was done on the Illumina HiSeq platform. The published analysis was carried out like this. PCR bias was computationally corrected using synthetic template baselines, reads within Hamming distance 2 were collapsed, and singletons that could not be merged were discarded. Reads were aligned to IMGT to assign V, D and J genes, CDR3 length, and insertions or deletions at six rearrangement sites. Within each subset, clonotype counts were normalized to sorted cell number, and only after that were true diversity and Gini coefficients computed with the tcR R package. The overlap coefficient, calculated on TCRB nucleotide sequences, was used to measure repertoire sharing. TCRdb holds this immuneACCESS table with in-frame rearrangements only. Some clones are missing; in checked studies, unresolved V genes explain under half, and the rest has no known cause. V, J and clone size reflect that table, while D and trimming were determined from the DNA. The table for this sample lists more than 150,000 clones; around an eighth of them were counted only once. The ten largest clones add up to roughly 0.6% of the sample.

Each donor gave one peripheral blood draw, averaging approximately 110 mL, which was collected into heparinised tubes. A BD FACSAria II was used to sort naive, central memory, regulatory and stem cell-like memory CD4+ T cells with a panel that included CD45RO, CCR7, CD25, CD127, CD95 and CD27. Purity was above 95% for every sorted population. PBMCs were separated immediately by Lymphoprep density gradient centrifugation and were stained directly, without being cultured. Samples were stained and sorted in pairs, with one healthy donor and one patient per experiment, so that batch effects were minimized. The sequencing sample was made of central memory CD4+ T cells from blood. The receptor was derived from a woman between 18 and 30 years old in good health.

The DNA is TGTGCCAGCAGTGTACTAGCGGGAAACTACAATGAGCAGTTCTTC. Its translation reads: CASSVLAGNYNEQFF. The chain is encoded by TRBV6-1 joined to TRBJ2-1, with TRBD2 identical over 10 junction bases. The junction shows trimming of 4 bases on V and 3 bases on J, and the gene matches do not reach 3 bases of it. Looking up the germline V gene yields CDR1 MNHNS and CDR2 SASEGT. The CDR3 sequence holds 15 residues, the cysteine and phenylalanine included. The only DNA kept is the CDR3, 45 bases in frame from the first base.